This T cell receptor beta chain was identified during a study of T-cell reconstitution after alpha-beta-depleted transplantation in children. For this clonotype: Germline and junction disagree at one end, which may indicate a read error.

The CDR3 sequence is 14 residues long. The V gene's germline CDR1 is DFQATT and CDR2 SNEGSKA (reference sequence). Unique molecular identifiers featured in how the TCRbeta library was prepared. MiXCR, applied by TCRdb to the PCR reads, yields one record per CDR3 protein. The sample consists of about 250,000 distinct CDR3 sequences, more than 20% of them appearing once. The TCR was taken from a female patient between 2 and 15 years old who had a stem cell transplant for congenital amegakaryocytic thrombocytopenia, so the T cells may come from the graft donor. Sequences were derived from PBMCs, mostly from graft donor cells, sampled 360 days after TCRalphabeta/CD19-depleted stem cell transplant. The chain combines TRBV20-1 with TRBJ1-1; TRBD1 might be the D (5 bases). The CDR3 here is CSARDAGRITEVFF. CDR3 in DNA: TGCAGTGCTAGAGACGCAGGGAGAATCACTGAAGTTTTCTTT.